This T cell receptor (beta chain) is from a study of blood T cell repertoires in COVID-19 (dated by TCRdb to 2018 to 2020). Concerning the study at large: The collaborator samples originated in the United States, Italy and Spain and spanned the acute and convalescent phases of COVID-19. Samples were obtained from the ongoing ImmuneRACE study (first 160 participants) and from over 1,000 subjects provided by 6 global collaborators. The sample metadata nearly always contained a de-identified subject ID, COVID-19 status, age in years and sex. The material from the prospective study consisted of cDNA or gDNA derived from T cells, B-cell-depleted T cells, or PBMCs. Where HLA class I and class II types were available, the types were taken from metadata supplied by the sample provider, not from assay-based typing. The repertoires were released in a freely available public database meant as a resource for research on the immune response to SARS-CoV-2. Deeply sampled blood TCRbeta repertoires from subjects exposed to, actively infected with, or recovered from COVID-19 were included in the dataset.

TCRbeta CDR3 regions were amplified from genomic DNA using the immunoSEQ Assay, a bias-controlled multiplex PCR. The paper's processing steps were these. Nucleated cell counts per sample were estimated from amplification of reference gene primers within the assay. To quantify the absolute abundance of each unique TCRbeta CDR3 rearrangement, sequence reads were collapsed and filtered. For each sample, productive Simpson clonality was calculated as the square root of Simpson's diversity index over productive rearrangements. Imported from immuneACCESS, the table was reduced by TCRdb to in-frame sequences with V and J called. These copies leave out some clones; in studies compared against another copy, an unresolved V gene accounts for under half, and the cause of the remainder is not known. The V and J calls and the clone size are those of that table, but D and trimming were determined from the DNA. The sample table contains about 250,000 clones; only one count was recorded for 70% to 90% of them. The leading ten clones occupy 1.5% to 2% of the sample.

Paper-wide results and their limitations: The amount of clinical and demographic metadata varied by source and participant and was provided uncurated.

The CDR3, cysteine through phenylalanine, is 17 amino acids long. Solely the CDR3 DNA is kept, with 51 bases framed from the first base. Reading the germline V gene gives CDR1 LGHNA and CDR2 YNFKEQ. The junction shows trimming of 2 bases on V and 2 bases on J, plus 17 bases between the germline ends. With respect to this clone: Its antigen remains undetermined. Base qualities are missing; no much larger clone stands one base away.

In the prospective study, participants were roughly 18 to 95 years old, resided in 24 geographic areas of the United States, and were enrolled through a virtual design. Cohort assignment in the prospective study relied on participant-reported clinical history from a screening survey and a study questionnaire. Recovered participants in ImmuneRACE Cohort 3 were defined by two consecutive negative NP/OP PCR tests, clearance by a healthcare professional, or resolution of symptoms. Mobile phlebotomists in the prospective study collected whole blood, serum and a nasopharyngeal or oropharyngeal swab from every participant. Participants in the prospective study had the option to provide additional blood draws and questionnaires over a roughly two-month period. Prospective study blood samples were shipped either frozen or at room temperature before DNA extraction.

The chain was built from TRBV4-2 and TRBJ2-3; possibly the D gene is TRBD2, per 6 matching bases. The sample comprised PBMCs or T cells enriched from blood (not recorded which). This TCR was recovered from a man aged 35 to 55 who had recovered from COVID-19. The CDR3 reads CASSQNRDWPFTDTQYF. The DNA is as follows: TGTGCCAGCAGCCAAAATCGGGACTGGCCTTTCACAGATACGCAGTATTTT.